Sequencing of this T cell receptor beta chain was carried out in a study of cytomegalovirus exposure and HLA in healthy donors. The donors formed part of the roughly 120-subject validation cohort, distinct from the roughly 670-subject first cohort. The assay was immunoSEQ multiplex PCR, and TCRdb's table has in-frame clones only and misses some. This sample has fewer than 350,000 clones, with roughly 90% found just once. The J segment lost 8 bases and the V segment lost 0 bases, leaving 13 bases of the junction unmatched. Germline CDR1 is MGHRA and CDR2 is YSYEKL. CDR3 length equals 18 residues. Whole-study results and caveats: One later analysis, an examination of the 100 to 150 validation repertoires, found that first-cohort TCR clusters tended to co-occur in them. The listing of roughly 160 TCR beta chains classed them as cytomegalovirus-associated.

Notes on this clone: The target antigen is unknown.

The chain couples TRBV4-1 to TRBJ1-2; 12 bases are shared with TRBD1. The sequence was collected from a woman aged 18-29 years in good health and CMV-seronegative. The source material was PBMCs. CDR3 residues: CASSQDWGRDRGPEGYTF. The CDR3 nucleotides are TGCGCCAGCAGCCAAGATTGGGGCCGGGACAGGGGGCCCGAAGGCTACACCTTC.